The 14 T cell receptor beta chains reported below all come from one sample, sequenced in a study of T cells after yellow fever vaccination. TCRdb ran MiXCR on the 5' RACE reads and lists one entry per CDR3 protein. The profile shows a few hundred thousand distinct CDR3 sequences, roughly 5.2% of them singletons. The source was CD4+ T cells sorted from PBMCs, collected on the day of the yellow fever booster vaccination. The receptors stem from a man aged 18 to 30 who received the YFV17D yellow fever vaccine.

This clonotype was counted at least ten times. The V call is TRBV12-3 or TRBV12-4, the J call TRBJ1-1; D perhaps matches TRBD1 (5 bases). The V end lost 2 bases, the J end lost 3 bases, and 7 bases lay between the germline ends. This CDR3 is 13 amino acids long. Here the CDR3 reads CASSLMGDTEAFF. CDR3 DNA sequence: TGTGCCAGCAGTTTAATGGGGGACACTGAAGCTTTCTTT.

This chain joins TRBV4-3 and TRBJ2-2; weak D call: TRBD1 (6 bases). CDR3 length: 17 amino acids. Trimming shortened V by 0 bases and J by 5 bases, and 16 bases separated the two germline ends. Looked up from germline, CDR1 is LGHNA and CDR2 is YSLEER. CDR3 amino acids: CASSQDIRWGRTGELFF. Here the CDR3 DNA reads TGCGCCAGCAGCCAAGATATTCGGTGGGGGCGGACCGGGGAGCTGTTTTTT.

There are a few counts of this clonotype. The CDR3 region has the DNA TGCAGTGCTGGGACCAGGGGAACTTCACCCCTCCACTTT. Amino acids: CSAGTRGTSPLHF. This chain joins TRBV20-1 and TRBJ1-6; tentatively, D is TRBD1 (6 bases). CDR1 and CDR2 from the germline V gene are DFQATT and SNEGSKA (reference sequence). Trimming took 5 bases from V and 9 from J, leaving 14 bases between them. There are 13 residues in the CDR3.

This chain joins TRBV4-1 and TRBJ2-5; 11 bases agree with TRBD2. The ends lost 2 bases at V and 3 bases at J; junction bases unmatched: 2. Germline values: CDR1 MGHRA, CDR2 YSYEKL. This CDR3 spans 15 amino acids. The DNA for the CDR3 is TGCGCCAGCAGCCAACTGACTAGCGGGGAAGAGACCCAGTACTTC. This encodes CASSQLTSGEETQYF.

This clonotype occurred many times. The J gene is TRBJ1-5, the V gene TRBV12-3 or TRBV12-4, with a possible D match to TRBD1 (5 bases). Trimming stripped 5 bases from V and 2 bases from J, with 22 bases between. There are 18 residues in the CDR3. The CDR3 sequence is CASSHLGRGIRGNQPQHF. In DNA, the CDR3 is TGTGCCAGCAGTCACCTTGGCCGGGGGATTAGGGGCAATCAGCCCCAGCATTTT.

In this sample, this clonotype turned up a few times. The chain has TRBV6-1 and TRBJ2-2; no firm D call. The V end was cut by 2 bases, the J end by 5 bases, with 15 bases between. Germline V lookup: CDR1 MNHNS, CDR2 SASEGT. The CDR3 has 16 amino acids. CDR3 coding DNA: TGTGCCAGCAGTGAACGGAGAAGCCTTGGGACCGGGGAGCTGTTTTTT. Its translation: CASSERRSLGTGELFF.

The V and J genes are TRBV4-2 and TRBJ2-5; 8 bases map to TRBD2. Germline CDR1 reads LGHNA; CDR2 reads YNFKEQ. The CDR3 spans 14 residues. After removal of 4 bases from V and 2 bases from J, the junction contained 3 bases not matched to a gene. The CDR3 region is CASSLIAGQETQYF. CDR3 sequence (DNA): TGTGCCAGCAGCCTCATAGCGGGGCAAGAGACCCAGTACTTC.

The chain has TRBV7-8 and TRBJ2-5; D possibly matches TRBD1 or TRBD2 (5 bases each). There are 14 residues in the CDR3. V dropped 2 bases and J dropped 4 bases, with 11 bases sitting between them. Per the germline V gene, CDR1 is SGHVS and CDR2 is FQNEAQ. The CDR3: CASSLTRGRETQYF. DNA for the CDR3: TGTGCCAGCAGCTTAACCCGGGGCAGAGAGACCCAGTACTTC.

This chain uses TRBV7-2 with TRBJ2-5, with 10 bases lining up with TRBD2. CDR3 length equals 15 residues. The germline V gene encodes CDR1 SGHTA and CDR2 FQGNSA. Trimming cost V 3 bases and J 6 bases; bases outside gene matches: 7. The CDR3: CASSFTAGGEKTQYF. Here the CDR3 DNA reads TGTGCCAGCAGCTTCACAGCGGGGGGGGAAAAGACCCAGTACTTC.

This clonotype was observed a few times. This chain connects TRBV6-5 to TRBJ1-5; 9 bases fit TRBD1. Germline assignment: CDR1 MNHEY and CDR2 SVGAGI. Trimming at V came to 6 bases and at J to 4 bases, leaving 7 bases not matched to a gene. The CDR3 runs 15 residues. In nucleotides, the CDR3 is TGTGCCAGCAGCTCAGGACAGGGGCCAAATCAGCCCCAGCATTTT. Its translation: CASSSGQGPNQPQHF.

The chain links TRBV9 to TRBJ1-1; TRBD1 matches 10 bases. Germline CDR1 and CDR2: SGDLS and YYNGEE. CDR3 length: 15 residues. The V segment lost 2 bases and the J segment 1 base; nucleotides outside the gene matches: 2. The CDR3 loop reads CASSVRDRGNTEAFF. The CDR3 nucleotides read TGTGCCAGCAGCGTTCGGGACAGGGGGAACACTGAAGCTTTCTTT.

This clonotype was recorded many times. The chain has TRBV7-2 and TRBJ2-1, with 12 bases matching TRBD1. Looked up from germline, CDR1 is SGHTA and CDR2 is FQGNSA. The CDR3 is 17 residues long. J was trimmed by 7 bases and V by 0 bases; bases with no gene match: 7. Here the CDR3 reads CASSLAPGTGGTNEQFF. CDR3 DNA sequence: TGTGCCAGCAGCTTAGCGCCCGGGACAGGGGGCACGAATGAGCAGTTCTTC.

This clonotype was seen many times. The CDR3: CASSTRGNQPQHF. In nucleotides, the CDR3 is TGTGCCAGCAGCACCAGGGGTAACCAGCCCCAGCATTTT. V gene TRBV7-2 combines with J gene TRBJ1-5; tentative D call: TRBD1 (6 bases). The V and J ends lost 5 bases and 7 bases respectively, with 12 bases between them. This CDR3 has 13 residues. Germline V gene data show CDR1 as SGHTA and CDR2 as FQGNSA.

The rearrangement links TRBV4-1 to TRBJ1-2; no clear D gene. Trimming pared 2 bases from V and 2 bases from J, leaving 9 bases between. Germline V gives CDR1 MGHRA, CDR2 YSYEKL. The CDR3 contains 14 residues. Here the CDR3 reads CASSQPARNYGYTF. CDR3 coding DNA: TGCGCCAGCAGCCAACCAGCTAGGAACTATGGCTACACCTTC.